This is a list of T cell receptor beta chains from one sample in a study of T cell responses to AZD1222 COVID-19 vaccine. Repertoires were generated with immunoSEQ multiplex PCR, while TCRdb's copy carries only in-frame clones and drops some. This sample has 150,000 to 180,000 clones, with about 88% found just once. Sequenced material: peripheral blood, taken on day 0 of AZD1222 vaccination. The receptors here all came from an adult in good health. Each CDR3 is given with its conserved first and last residue. Each record gives: V gene, J gene, D gene, CDR3 protein, CDR3 DNA. A D gene is named only where the DNA matches it firmly.

>TRBV5-1|TRBJ1-1|TRBD1
CASSSGQGKNTEAFF
TGCGCCAGCAGCTCGGGACAGGGCAAGAACACTGAAGCTTTCTTT
>TRBV7-2|TRBJ2-6|NA
CASSFLVNGANVLTF
TGTGCCAGCAGCTTTTTGGTGAATGGGGCCAACGTCCTGACTTTC
>TRBV5-1|TRBJ1-1|NA
CASSLVGTANTEAFF
TGCGCCAGCAGCTTGGTGGGGACGGCGAACACTGAAGCTTTCTTT
>TRBV5-4|TRBJ2-1|NA
CASSLVRGPLSYNEQFF
TGTGCCAGCAGCTTGGTGCGGGGCCCTCTTAGTTACAATGAGCAGTTCTTC
>TRBV5-6|TRBJ2-2|NA
CASSLLVILGAGELFF
TGTGCCAGCAGCTTGTTGGTCATACTGGGGGCCGGGGAGCTGTTTTTT
>TRBV28|TRBJ1-4|NA
CASIGSREKLFF
TGTGCCAGCATTGGGAGTCGAGAAAAACTGTTTTTT
>TRBV5-1|TRBJ1-3|NA
CASSLEGGAYGNTIYF
TGCGCCAGCAGCTTGGAGGGGGGCGCGTATGGAAACACCATATATTTT
>TRBV19|TRBJ1-2|NA
CASRSGQNYGYTF
TGTGCCAGTAGGTCAGGACAGAACTATGGCTACACCTTC
>TRBV5-8|TRBJ1-3|NA
CASSPGQPLTYF
TGTGCCAGCAGCCCCGGCCAGCCCCTAACATATTTT
>TRBV24-1|TRBJ1-4|NA
CATSDVGGADEKLFF
TGTGCCACCAGTGACGTCGGAGGGGCGGATGAAAAACTGTTTTTT
>TRBV5-1|TRBJ2-3|NA
CASSLEGIQDTQYF
TGCGCCAGCAGCTTGGAGGGTATTCAAGATACGCAGTATTTT